One sample yielded the 19 T cell receptor beta chains listed below, sequenced in a study of cytomegalovirus exposure and HLA in healthy donors. The study ran its PCR with 60 Vbeta and 13 Jbeta primers. The assay was immunoSEQ multiplex PCR, and TCRdb's table has in-frame clones only and misses some. The table records around 41,000 clones, around 53% of them present only once. The sample consisted of PBMCs. These receptors were obtained from a man in his sixties in good health and CMV-seronegative.

The chain carries TRBV25-1 and TRBJ1-2; D gene unclear. Germline CDR1 is MGHDK and CDR2 is SYGVNS. CDR3 length: 14 amino acids. The germline V and J ends were trimmed by 4 bases and 4 bases, with 13 bases remaining between them. The chain's CDR3 is CASSGQPTGYGYTF. The CDR3 region has the DNA TGTGCCAGCAGTGGTCAACCGACGGGCTATGGCTACACCTTC.

The chain is built from TRBV7-9 and TRBJ1-5; 7 bases align to TRBD1. Looked up from germline, CDR1 is SEHNR and CDR2 is FQNEAQ (reference sequence). This CDR3 region has 13 residues. The trim removed 5 bases at V and 4 bases at J, leaving 2 bases unmatched. The CDR3 nucleotides are TGTGCCAGCAGCCCGGGACAGAATCAGCCCCAGCATTTT. Its protein product is CASSPGQNQPQHF.

The chain uses TRBV6-5 and TRBJ2-1; the match to TRBD1 covers 8 bases. Germline values: CDR1 MNHEY, CDR2 SVGAGI. With 6 bases clipped from V and 8 bases from J, the junction kept 9 bases outside the gene matches. The CDR3 has 14 amino acids. Here the CDR3 reads CASSRRTGRDEQFF. In DNA form, the CDR3 reads TGTGCCAGCAGCCGAAGGACAGGGCGGGATGAGCAGTTCTTC.

The genes are TRBV18 and TRBJ1-2; a possible D gene is TRBD1 (5 bases). The CDR3 covers 14 residues. CDR1 is KGHSH and CDR2 is LQKENI in the germline V gene. The V end was cut by 3 bases, the J end by 5 bases, with 13 bases between. The CDR3 DNA sequence: TGTGCCAGCTCACCCACGACAGCGGGGTATGGCTACACCTTC. Translating gives CASSPTTAGYGYTF. Looking up the rest from reference TRBV18 and TRBJ1-2 gives the full variable domain: NAGVMQNPRHLVRRRGQEARLRCSPMKGHSHVYWYRQLPEEGLKFMVYLQKENIIDESGMPKERFSAEFPKEGPSILRIQQVVRGDSAAYFCASSPTTAGYGYTFGSGTRLTVV.

This sequence joins TRBV4-3 and TRBJ2-3, with 16 positions matching TRBD2. Germline V gene data show CDR1 as LGHNA and CDR2 as YSLEER. The V segment lost 0 bases and the J segment 3 bases; nucleotides outside the gene matches: 3. The CDR3 loop spans 18 amino acids. As DNA, the CDR3 is TGCGCCAGCAGCCAAGAGGGACTAGCGGGAGGGCCAACAGATACGCAGTATTTT. This translates into CASSQEGLAGGPTDTQYF.

The chain links TRBV7-9 to TRBJ2-1, with 11 nucleotides matching TRBD2. Germline V gene data show CDR1 as SEHNR and CDR2 as FQNEAQ (reference sequence). This CDR3 is built from 15 residues. Trimming removed 1 base from V and 7 bases from J; junction bases left unmatched: 3. CDR3 nucleotides: TGTGCCAGCAGCTTAGGACTAGCGGGGTGGAATGAGCAGTTCTTC. It encodes CASSLGLAGWNEQFF.

The V gene is TRBV5-1, the J gene TRBJ2-5; 11 bases are shared with TRBD2. This CDR3 spans 16 amino acids. J gave up 2 bases and V 0 bases, and 3 bases lay outside the gene matches. Per germline, CDR1 SGHRS and CDR2 YFSETQ. CDR3 loop: CASSLGGTSGQETQYF. As DNA, the CDR3 is TGCGCCAGCAGCTTGGGGGGGACTAGCGGACAAGAGACCCAGTACTTC.

In this sample, this clone turned up a few times. The chain is built from TRBV18 and TRBJ2-1, with D tentatively TRBD2 (6 bases). This CDR3 region has 16 residues. V was trimmed by 1 base and J by 7 bases, leaving 17 bases between them. CDR1 KGHSH and CDR2 LQKENI come from the germline V gene. The CDR3 DNA is TGTGCCAGCTCACCACTTCCGGCGGGAAAAGGAAATGAGCAGTTCTTC. This sequence encodes CASSPLPAGKGNEQFF.

The V and J genes are TRBV7-9 and TRBJ2-7; D call uncertain. Trimming left V 5 bases short and J 1 base short, with 6 bases between. CDR1 SEHNR and CDR2 FQNEAQ come from the germline V gene (reference sequence). This CDR3 comprises 12 residues. CDR3 amino acids: CASSHASYEQYF. The CDR3 coding sequence is TGTGCCAGCAGCCACGCGTCCTACGAGCAGTACTTC.

The rearrangement links TRBV19 to TRBJ2-1, with 9 bases identical to TRBD1. V trimming: 3 bases; J trimming: 9 bases; junction bases outside the gene matches: 9. The CDR3 covers 15 residues. CDR1 and CDR2 (germline): LNHDA, SQIVND (reference sequence). In DNA, the CDR3 is TGTGCCAGTAGTATGAGGGGACAGGGTATTCGTGAGCAGTTCTTC. Protein sequence: CASSMRGQGIREQFF.

CDR3 nucleotides: TGTGCCAGCAGCCGGGGACTAGCGGGAGGGCCCGGGGAGCTGTTTTTT. It encodes CASSRGLAGGPGELFF. The V gene is TRBV7-7, the J gene TRBJ2-2, with 16 bases matching TRBD2. V dropped 5 bases and J dropped 6; count of bases not matched to a gene: 3. CDR3 size: 16 residues. Germline V gene sequence: CDR1 SSHAT, CDR2 FNYEAQ (reference sequence).

The rearrangement joins TRBV30 to TRBJ1-1; possible D gene TRBD1, 6 bases. This CDR3 contains 15 residues. Trimming cost V 3 bases and J 0 bases, with 14 bases left between them. CDR1 and CDR2 (germline): GTSNPN, SVGIG (reference sequence). In nucleotides, the CDR3 is TGTGCCTGGAGGGGGGCGAGTCGCCTGAACACTGAAGCTTTCTTT. Translated, it gives CAWRGASRLNTEAFF.

The V call is TRBV18, the J call TRBJ2-6; the D gene is possibly TRBD1 (5 bases). Between the trimmed V and J ends, which lost 5 bases and 0 bases, there was a span of 8 bases. The CDR3 length is 15 residues. Germline assignment: CDR1 KGHSH and CDR2 LQKENI. CDR3 bases: TGTGCCAGCTCAACAGGAAGCTCTGGGGCCAACGTCCTGACTTTC. This gives the protein CASSTGSSGANVLTF.

The chain uses TRBV10-2 and TRBJ1-5; D gene ambiguous. Per the germline V gene, CDR1 is WSHSY and CDR2 is SAAADI. V lost 6 bases, J lost 5 bases, and 8 bases lay in between. The CDR3 is 12 amino acids. CDR3 coding DNA: TGCGCCAGCAGCAGGCTTGATCAGCCCCAGCATTTT. Translating it yields CASSRLDQPQHF.

There are a few counts of this clone. The chain has TRBV5-1 and TRBJ2-5; 9 nucleotides align to TRBD1. Germline V gene sequence: CDR1 SGHRS, CDR2 YFSETQ. Trimming took 2 bases from V and 2 from J; bases not matched to a gene: 13. This CDR3 is 18 amino acids long. The CDR3 region has the DNA TGCGCCAGCAGCTTTCTGACACCGGGACAGGGAGGGCAAGAGACCCAGTACTTC. It yields the protein CASSFLTPGQGGQETQYF.

The V gene is TRBV5-1, the J gene TRBJ2-1; TRBD1 matches 7 bases. The germline V gene has CDR1 SGHRS and CDR2 YFSETQ. This CDR3 contains 12 residues. Germline trimming cut 4 bases from V and 8 bases from J; bases unmatched to any gene: 3. The CDR3 here is CASSQDRDEQFF. The DNA for the CDR3 is TGCGCCAGCAGCCAAGACAGGGATGAGCAGTTCTTC. Full variable domain (remainder filled in from reference TRBV5-1 and TRBJ2-1): KAGVTQTPRYLIKTRGQQVTLSCSPISGHRSVSWYQQTPGQGLQFLFEYFSETQRNKGNFPGRFSGRQFSNSRSEMNVSTLELGDSALYLCASSQDRDEQFFGPGTRLTVL.

The V gene is TRBV30, the J gene TRBJ1-4; D might be TRBD1 (6 bases). Germline CDR1 reads GTSNPN; CDR2 reads SVGIG (reference sequence). V was shortened by 4 bases and J by 8 bases, with 20 bases between the two germline ends. This CDR3 region has 15 residues. The CDR3 sequence: CAWTVQGRGEEKLFF. The CDR3 DNA reads as TGTGCCTGGACCGTCCAGGGGAGAGGAGAGGAAAAACTGTTTTTT.

This clone was seen only a few times. This chain connects TRBV4-1 to TRBJ2-1, with D possibly matching TRBD2 (6 bases). V was pared by 0 bases and J by 2 bases, with 11 bases between. Per the germline V gene, CDR1 is MGHRA and CDR2 is YSYEKL. The CDR3 is made up of 16 amino acids. The CDR3 DNA reads TGCGCCAGCAGCCAAGATAAGACGGGAGCCTACAATGAGCAGTTCTTC. Translation gives CASSQDKTGAYNEQFF.

V usage is TRBV5-1 and J usage is TRBJ2-6, with TRBD1 identical over 9 bases. Trimming at V came to 4 bases and at J to 2 bases, leaving 7 bases not matched to a gene. The germline V gene encodes CDR1 SGHRS and CDR2 YFSETQ. CDR3 size: 17 residues. CDR3 protein: CASSRDRVIAGANVLTF. DNA for the CDR3: TGCGCCAGCAGCCGGGACAGGGTAATTGCTGGGGCCAACGTCCTGACTTTC. Full variable domain (remainder filled in from reference TRBV5-1 and TRBJ2-6): KAGVTQTPRYLIKTRGQQVTLSCSPISGHRSVSWYQQTPGQGLQFLFEYFSETQRNKGNFPGRFSGRQFSNSRSEMNVSTLELGDSALYLCASSRDRVIAGANVLTFGAGSRLTVL.